These 6 T cell receptor beta chains share one sample of origin, sequenced in a study of Graves' ophthalmopathy and Graves' hyperthyroidism listed by TCRdb under 2018. Sequencing used an Illumina HiSeq 2000. TCR beta CDR3 regions were amplified from RNA transcripts for repertoire sequencing. The first round was an RT-PCR using HTBI primers with the Qiagen OneStep RT-PCR kit, and this first round was followed by a second-round multiplex PCR, then size selection and purification. The public reads were reprocessed in TCRdb via fastp at Q25 and MiXCR, keeping in-frame beta chains. CDR3 protein duplicates are merged, each entry listing the most common genes and DNA. The sample profile shows a few hundred thousand distinct CDR3 sequences; roughly 15% of them were found once. The ten largest clonotypes hold about 12% of the sample. Input material: peripheral blood. The receptor set was obtained from an adult man with Graves' ophthalmopathy.

This clonotype was observed many times. CDR3 DNA: TGTGCCAGCAGTTTAAGGGGGTCCGGATCACCCCTCCACTTT. Translation gives CASSLRGSGSPLHF. This chain uses TRBV12-3 or TRBV12-4 with TRBJ1-6, with a tentative D call TRBD1 (6 bases). The V end lost 2 bases, the J end lost 10 bases, and 12 bases lay between the germline ends. The CDR3 spans 14 residues.

This clonotype was recorded at least ten times. The chain links TRBV20-1 to TRBJ1-1; unclear D gene. The germline gives CDR1 DFQATT, CDR2 SNEGSKA (reference sequence). V was pared by 3 bases and J by 0 bases, with 14 bases between. CDR3 size: 15 residues. The CDR3 sequence: CSARWGPGLNTEAFF. Written as DNA, the CDR3 is TGCAGTGCTAGGTGGGGTCCGGGATTGAACACTGAAGCTTTCTTT.

This clonotype showed up many times. The V call is TRBV7-8, the J call TRBJ1-1; no clear D. The CDR3 is 15 residues long. Trimming took off 2 bases at V and 1 base at J, with 11 bases between the two ends. CDR1 is SGHVS and CDR2 is FQNEAQ in the germline V gene. The CDR3 bases are TGTGCCAGCAGCTTACGACCGTACGGGAACACTGAAGCTTTCTTT. This codes for CASSLRPYGNTEAFF.

This clonotype showed up many times. The chain is built from TRBV6-2 or TRBV6-3 and TRBJ2-7; 7 nucleotides line up with TRBD1. V was clipped by 0 bases and J by 3 bases; unmatched bases: 14. CDR1 MNHEY and CDR2 SVGEGT come from the germline V gene. This CDR3 region has 18 residues. Here the CDR3 reads CASSYSMVDDRDSYEQYF. For the CDR3, the DNA is TGTGCCAGCAGTTACTCGATGGTCGACGACAGGGATAGCTACGAGCAGTACTTC.

This clonotype was observed a few times. This chain connects TRBV29-1 to TRBJ2-5; D remains ambiguous. Per germline, CDR1 SQVTM and CDR2 ANQGSEA. Between the trimmed V and J ends, which lost 4 bases and 5 bases, there was a span of 11 bases. The length of the CDR3 is 12 residues. Here the CDR3 DNA reads TGCAGCGTTGTGCAAACCCGGGAGACCCAGTACTTC. This encodes CSVVQTRETQYF.

The chain recombines TRBV27 with TRBJ2-6, with unresolved D. CDR3 length: 13 amino acids. V was cut by 10 bases and J by 4 bases, with 11 bases left in between. The germline V gene has CDR1 MNHEY and CDR2 SMNVEV (reference sequence). The CDR3 reads CATTRHGANVLTF. The CDR3 nucleotides are TGTGCCACCACACGACACGGGGCCAACGTCCTGACTTTC.